This passage covers 16 T cell receptor beta chains from one sample sequenced in a study of T cell changes during pregnancy in multiple sclerosis. Repertoires were generated with immunoSEQ multiplex PCR, while TCRdb's copy carries only in-frame clones and drops some. The sample includes 35,000 to 55,000 clones, 75% to 95% seen only once; the top ten take roughly 0.7%. The specimen was CD4+ T cells from peripheral blood mononuclear cells, collected before pregnancy. Every receptor here comes from a female donor with multiple sclerosis, enrolled in a pregnancy study.

The V and J genes are TRBV5-5 and TRBJ1-3; TRBD1 matches 9 bases. The germline CDR1 and CDR2 sequences are SGHKS and YYEKEE (reference sequence). V was pared by 4 bases and J by 3 bases, with 14 bases of the junction left unmatched. The CDR3 runs 18 residues. The CDR3 is CASSPILRDRVIGNTIYF. In DNA form, the CDR3 reads TGTGCCAGCAGCCCCATTCTCCGGGACAGGGTGATTGGAAACACCATATATTTT.

This clone was counted between two and nine times. The J gene is TRBJ2-7, the V gene TRBV6-6, with 8 bases fitting TRBD2. Germline loops: CDR1 MNHNY, CDR2 SVGAGI (reference sequence). J was trimmed by 2 bases and V by 8 bases; bases with no gene match: 8. The CDR3 totals 14 residues. The chain's CDR3 is CASRLTSDTYEQYF. The CDR3 DNA reads TGTGCCAGCCGATTGACTAGCGATACCTACGAGCAGTACTTC.

The table lists this clone with a count of one. The chain combines TRBV28 with TRBJ2-7; D gene ambiguous. The ends were cut back, 7 bases at V and 6 bases at J, with 16 bases in the middle. The CDR3 runs 13 residues. CDR1 is MDHEN and CDR2 is SYDVKM in the germline V gene. The CDR3 protein is CASTPYLRGEQYF. Here the CDR3 DNA reads TGTGCCAGCACTCCTTACTTGAGAGGCGAGCAGTACTTC.

Here the CDR3 reads CASSSRIGENRGKTEAFF. The DNA for the CDR3 is TGTGCCAGCAGCTCCCGGATTGGGGAGAATAGGGGGAAAACTGAAGCTTTCTTT. The chain is built from TRBV7-8 and TRBJ1-1; D is perhaps TRBD1 (6 bases). This CDR3 contains 18 residues. V lost 4 bases to trimming and J lost 5 bases, with 26 bases between them. Germline V lookup: CDR1 SGHVS, CDR2 FQNEAQ.

The rearrangement uses TRBV9 and TRBJ1-2, with 8 bases matching TRBD1. V was clipped by 5 bases and J by 5 bases; unmatched bases: 11. CDR3 length: 15 amino acids. Germline V gene lookup returns CDR1 SGDLS and CDR2 YYNGEE. Written as DNA, the CDR3 is TGTGCCAGCAGTCCAGGGGCAGGGGGCGGGTATGGCTACACCTTC. It is translated as CASSPGAGGGYGYTF.

This chain connects TRBV11-2 to TRBJ2-5; TRBD2 aligns across 14 bases. This CDR3 spans 16 amino acids. V gave up 5 bases and J gave up 3 bases; unmatched junction bases: 5. Germline V lookup: CDR1 SGHAT, CDR2 FQNNGV. The CDR3 nucleotides are TGTGCCAGCAGCCGACTAGCGGGGGGGTGGGAAGAGACCCAGTACTTC. Translation: CASSRLAGGWEETQYF.

This clone was recorded only once. V and J are TRBV5-1 and TRBJ1-4; D is possibly TRBD1 (6 bases). There are 16 residues in the CDR3. Germline CDR1 SGHRS, CDR2 YFSETQ. V lost 4 bases and J lost 3, with 16 bases in between. The CDR3 is CASSPETGPPNEKLFF. The CDR3 DNA sequence: TGCGCCAGCAGCCCGGAAACAGGGCCACCTAATGAAAAACTGTTTTTT.

The chain employs TRBV7-3 and TRBJ2-3, with 10 bases matching TRBD1. Germline loops: CDR1 SGHTA, CDR2 FQGTGA. The CDR3 covers 15 residues. V shed 4 bases and J 6 bases; nucleotides not matched to a gene: 7. CDR3 amino acids: CASSSGQGKGDTQYF. CDR3 DNA: TGTGCCAGCAGCTCGGGACAGGGGAAGGGGGATACGCAGTATTTT.

The J gene is TRBJ2-7, the V gene TRBV30, with 10 bases fitting TRBD1. The germline V gene encodes CDR1 GTSNPN and CDR2 SVGIG (reference sequence). CDR3 length: 15 residues. V lost 1 base, J lost 9 bases, and 12 bases stayed unmatched. Here the CDR3 reads CAWSGRDRGIVGQYF. CDR3 nucleotides: TGTGCCTGGAGTGGCCGGGACAGGGGAATAGTTGGGCAGTACTTC. Full variable domain (rest looked up from reference TRBV30 and TRBJ2-7): SQTIHQWPATLVQPVGSPLSLECTVEGTSNPNLYWYRQAAGRGLQLLFYSVGIGQISSEVPQNLSASRPQDRQFILSSKKLLLSDSGFYLCAWSGRDRGIVGQYFGPGTRLTVT.

In this sample, this clone turned up once. V and J are TRBV7-2 and TRBJ2-3; the match to TRBD2 covers 7 bases. Germline CDR1 reads SGHTA; CDR2 reads FQGNSA. This CDR3 has 14 residues. V shed 1 base and J 3 bases; nucleotides not matched to a gene: 1. As DNA, the CDR3 is TGTGCCAGCAGCTTAGAAGCGGGGACAGATACGCAGTATTTT. This codes for CASSLEAGTDTQYF.

This chain connects TRBV7-2 to TRBJ2-7; no reliable D call. Germline CDR1 SGHTA, CDR2 FQGNSA. Trimming took 5 bases from V and 0 from J, leaving 5 bases between them. The CDR3 loop spans 12 amino acids. As DNA, the CDR3 is TGTGCCAGCAGCCCACACTCCTACGAGCAGTACTTC. This codes for CASSPHSYEQYF.

This clone was counted a single time. The gene calls are TRBV6-4 and TRBJ2-3; the match to TRBD2 covers 10 bases. Trimming took 6 bases from V and 9 from J; bases not matched to a gene: 9. The CDR3 runs 14 residues. Germline V CDR1 and CDR2: MRHNA, SNTAGT. The CDR3 reads CASSWRAGGPTQYF. CDR3 bases: TGTGCCAGCAGCTGGAGAGCGGGGGGGCCAACGCAGTATTTT.

The chain links TRBV5-1 to TRBJ2-1; 8 bases align to TRBD2. The CDR3 has 16 amino acids. Germline V gene sequence: CDR1 SGHRS, CDR2 YFSETQ. With 2 bases clipped from V and 4 bases from J, the junction kept 8 bases outside the gene matches. CDR3 region: CASSFVSSGGYNEQFF. The CDR3, as DNA: TGCGCCAGCAGCTTTGTTTCCAGCGGGGGTTACAATGAGCAGTTCTTC. Complete variable domain (other parts from reference TRBV5-1 and TRBJ2-1): KAGVTQTPRYLIKTRGQQVTLSCSPISGHRSVSWYQQTPGQGLQFLFEYFSETQRNKGNFPGRFSGRQFSNSRSEMNVSTLELGDSALYLCASSFVSSGGYNEQFFGPGTRLTVL.

The J gene is TRBJ2-7, the V gene TRBV19, with D tentatively TRBD2 (6 bases). The CDR3 runs 12 residues. V dropped 4 bases and J dropped 4 bases, with 8 bases sitting between them. Germline CDR1 LNHDA, CDR2 SQIVND (reference sequence). The CDR3 spells CASSSGGYEQYF. CDR3 in DNA: TGTGCCAGTAGTAGTGGGGGGTACGAGCAGTACTTC.

J is TRBJ2-2 and V is TRBV7-6, with 12 bases identical to TRBD2. The CDR3 is 18 residues long. From germline, CDR1 is SGHVS and CDR2 FNYEAQ. V shed 2 bases, J shed 0 bases, and the junction held 4 bases outside the gene matches. The CDR3 DNA reads as TGTGCCAGCAGCTTACGACTAGCGGGAGCCTCGAACACCGGGGAGCTGTTTTTT. Protein: CASSLRLAGASNTGELFF.

The chain couples TRBV7-2 to TRBJ1-2, with D possibly matching TRBD1 (5 bases). Germline V gene sequence: CDR1 SGHTA, CDR2 FQGNSA. This CDR3 is built from 16 residues. Between the trimmed V and J ends, which lost 7 bases and 8 bases, there was a span of 26 bases. The CDR3 loop reads CASTRGGRTSIGGYTF. Written as DNA, the CDR3 is TGTGCCAGCACCCGGGGGGGGAGAACCTCGATTGGGGGCTACACCTTC.